This T cell receptor beta chain derives from a study of T cells in localized non-small cell lung cancer. Study conclusions and caveats: Patients showing higher blood T cell density tended to see longer overall survival.

TCRdb's table, derived via immunoSEQ multiplex PCR, lists solely in-frame clones and lacks some. Seen here are roughly 3,000 clones, about 29% observed once, and the top ten hold around 8.2%. This clone was seen a few times. Its cognate antigen is unknown. The clonotype originates from a woman aged 40 to 75 with stage I lung adenocarcinoma. The material was normal lung tissue next to the tumor, obtained before any cancer treatment.

CDR3 sequence (DNA): TGTGCCAGCACTACAGGGGTTAACACCGGGGAGCTGTTTTTT. It is translated as CASTTGVNTGELFF. This sequence joins TRBV6-8 and TRBJ2-2; 7 bases agree with TRBD1. CDR3 length equals 14 residues. With V trimmed by 7 bases and J by 2 bases, 4 bases remained unmatched. CDR1 is MNHGY and CDR2 is SAAAGT in the germline V gene.